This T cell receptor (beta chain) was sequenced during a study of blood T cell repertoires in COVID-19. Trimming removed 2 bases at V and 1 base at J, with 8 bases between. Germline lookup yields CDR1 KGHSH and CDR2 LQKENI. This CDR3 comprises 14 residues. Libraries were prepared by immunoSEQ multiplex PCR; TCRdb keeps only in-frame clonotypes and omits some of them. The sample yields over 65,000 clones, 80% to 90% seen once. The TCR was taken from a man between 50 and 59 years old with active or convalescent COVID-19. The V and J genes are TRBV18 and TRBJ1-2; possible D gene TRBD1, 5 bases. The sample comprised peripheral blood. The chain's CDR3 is CASSPAGDNYGYTF. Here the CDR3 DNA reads TGTGCCAGCTCACCAGCGGGGGATAACTATGGCTACACCTTC.